This T cell receptor beta chain was profiled in a study of shared clonotypes between healthy human individuals (dated by TCRdb to the early 2020s). Regarding the complete study: The cohort comprised two women and three men aged 18 to 49 years. For each donor, CD4 naive and CD4 memory were each run on three plates, CD8 naive on two plates, and CD8 memory on one plate. The study deeply sequenced blood TCR repertoires of five healthy adults to estimate repertoire size and the extent of clonotype sharing between individuals. To increase sequencing depth and limit assay-specific biases, TCR repertoire library preparation and sequencing were carried out by different laboratories using diverse techniques. Each donor's leukapheresis produced roughly between roughly 0.9 and 8.9 billion PBMCs.

Concerning this clone itself: Its binding antigen is unknown. The sample holds no much larger clone one base away, and base qualities are not on file.

Overall results and qualifications from the work: Across a handful of donors, approximately 5% of naive CD4, 3.5% of naive CD8, about 2.3% of memory CD4, and 0.4% of memory CD8 clonotypes were shared. Estimated clonotype richness was generally larger for naive than for memory subsets. Because the study included only a small number of donors, the genetic and exposure-history diversity represented was limited. Sampling was limited to blood, and TCR repertoires in tissue likely differ from TCR repertoires in blood. Based on pairwise subsampling, the degree of clonotype sharing among donors was expected to be affected by sequencing depth. Clonotypes shared by all four sorted-subset donors showed higher generation probabilities than non-shared clonotypes. Rarefaction of sorted-subset datasets indicated incomplete sequencing despite the large sequencing depth.

The donors were healthy, HIV-negative adults who had no recently reported acute infections or vaccinations. Every donor was a Caucasian adult living in Nashville, Tennessee, USA. Magnetic negative selection was used to enrich CD4+ T cells, after which naive cells were positively selected on CD45RA and the negative fraction became the memory subset. Blood was collected by leukapheresis, and PBMCs were isolated by Ficoll-Histopaque density gradient centrifugation and then cryopreserved in liquid nitrogen vapor phase. Analytical flow cytometry was used to check the purity and quantity of each magnetically sorted T cell population. From each sorted fraction, genomic DNA was isolated and quantified by UV absorbance on a Nanodrop 2000c. Using the deep immunoSEQ assay, TCR CDR3 regions were amplified from genomic DNA by multiplex PCR. For each cell subset, the extracted genomic DNA was distributed evenly across all wells of several immunoSEQ 96-well plates, and each plate served as one replicate. Each replicate PCR for sorted subsets received 200 ng genomic DNA, equal to about 29,000 T cell genomes. Purified libraries were measured with a Qubit 3.0 fluorometer, size-checked on a Bioanalyzer 2100, and measured again with the KAPA Library Quantification kit. A separate single-read 150-cycle Illumina NextSeq 550 flow cell was used to sequence each immunoSEQ 96-well plate. The paper's processing steps were these. Because the immunoSEQ output held only junctional sequences and lacked quality scores, the filtering could not match the filtering applied to full-length reads. Sequences were annotated with PyIR, a Python wrapper for IgBLAST v1.9, using IMGT germline references to assign V/J genes and CDR3. Reads with weak V/J assignments (E-value above 1e-6), missing CDR3, stop codons, out-of-frame junctions, or ambiguous translated residues were removed. V3J clonotypes were defined by identical inferred V gene, J gene, and CDR3 amino acid sequence. The percentage overlap between two repertoires was calculated by dividing the number of shared unique clonotypes by the size of the smaller repertoire. Three approaches were used to assess repertoire richness: RTK rarefaction, the Chao1 estimator, and Recon v2.1 estimates of unobserved clonotypes. Generation probabilities were computed with OLGA for all TCRbeta clonotypes obtained by the gDNA method from a few donors. TCRdb re-hosts the immuneACCESS table, in-frame sequences only. Its copies lack some clones; in the studies checked, an unresolved V gene accounts for under half of them, and the cause for the rest is not known. That table supplies the V and J calls and clone size; D and trimming were determined from the DNA. The sample data list some 580,000 clones, and 97% of these were observed just once. The ten largest account for 0.057% of the sample.

Sequencing used naive CD4+ T cells sorted from blood. The sample's cell subset or site, from its label and the paper: CD45RA+ positively selected. This receptor was taken from a woman aged 25 to 39 in good health.

In nucleotide form, the sequence is TGTGCCATCAGTGAGTCGACCCCTGAGCTCACAGATACGCAGTATTTT. Its product reads: CAISESTPELTDTQYF. The chain is encoded by TRBV10-3 joined to TRBJ2-3; the D gene remains uncertain. The V end loses 0 bases and the J end loses 2 bases, and a stretch of 12 bases separates them. From the cysteine up to the phenylalanine, the CDR3 has a length of 16 residues. The kept DNA is CDR3 alone, 48 bases in frame from the first base. The germline V gene supplies CDR1 ENHRY and CDR2 SYGVKD.